This T cell receptor beta chain was found in a study of tumor and adjacent non-tumor tissue in lung cancer. Study results and limitations: Patients with more diverse tumor TCRs had worse survival.

This CDR3 has 16 amino acids. CDR1 is MNHNY and CDR2 is SVGAGI in the germline V gene (reference sequence). To note about this clonotype: Antigen unknown. One junction end does not reproduce the germline sequence, and a read error may be involved.

The library came from three nested PCR rounds adapted from ARM-PCR protocols. TCRdb re-called the multiplex PCR reads with MiXCR, one entry per CDR3 protein. The sample carries some 97,000 distinct CDR3 sequences, 65% recorded once. The template was RNA from unsorted bulk tissue. Distant lung tissue was collected more than 3 cm away from the tumor edge. The receptor was derived from a man younger than 45 with non-small cell lung cancer. V and J are TRBV6-6 and TRBJ1-4; 8 positions agree with TRBD1. The sample comprised distant non-tumor lung tissue. Written as DNA, the CDR3 is TGTGCCACCAGACCCCCGCAGGGGGCCGGTAATGAAAAACTGTTTTTC. Its protein is CATRPPQGAGNEKLFF.